This passage covers 5 T cell receptor beta chains from one sample sequenced in a study of T cells and copy number aberrations in small-cell lung cancer. Produced via immunoSEQ multiplex PCR; TCRdb's table is partial and in-frame only. The repertoire holds 1,500 to 2,000 clones, with around 85% as singletons. Sequencing was done on a sample of normal tissue next to the tumor. The receptor set was obtained from a man aged 55 to 69 with small cell lung cancer.

The chain couples TRBV10-3 to TRBJ1-2, with no clear D. CDR1 ENHRY and CDR2 SYGVKD come from the germline V gene. The CDR3 is 13 residues long. Trimming cost V 2 bases and J 4 bases, with 8 bases left between them. The CDR3 spells CAISEERSYGYTF. The CDR3 DNA sequence: TGTGCCATCAGTGAGGAACGCAGCTATGGCTACACCTTC.

This rearrangement joins TRBV19 to TRBJ1-2; D not resolved. This CDR3 spans 11 amino acids. Germline V lookup: CDR1 LNHDA, CDR2 SQIVND (reference sequence). Trimming took 1 base from V and 8 from J, leaving 5 bases between them. Written as DNA, the CDR3 is TGTGCCAGTAGTATAGGTGGAGGCTACACCTTC. This codes for CASSIGGGYTF.

The chain joins TRBV11-2 to TRBJ1-1; no firm D call. Trimming removed 0 bases from V and 2 bases from J, with 10 bases in between. The CDR3 totals 15 residues. CDR1 is SGHAT, CDR2 FQNNGV, per germline. The chain's CDR3 is CASSLDRGSNTEAFF. CDR3 bases: TGTGCCAGCAGCTTAGATCGAGGCAGCAACACTGAAGCTTTCTTT.

V gene TRBV7-9 combines with J gene TRBJ2-5; TRBD1 is a possible D gene (6 bases). This CDR3 comprises 14 residues. Trimming removed 1 base from V and 5 bases from J, with 11 bases in between. Germline V gives CDR1 SEHNR, CDR2 FQNEAQ (reference sequence). DNA of the CDR3: TGTGCCAGCAGCTTAGTGGGGGCGCAGGAGACCCAGTACTTC. It yields the protein CASSLVGAQETQYF. Complete variable domain (other parts from reference TRBV7-9 and TRBJ2-5): DTGVSQNPRHKITKRGQNVTFRCDPISEHNRLYWYRQTLGQGPEFLTYFQNEAQLEKSRLLSDRFSAERPKGSFSTLEIQRTEQGDSAMYLCASSLVGAQETQYFGPGTRLLVL.

This rearrangement joins TRBV30 to TRBJ1-2; 8 bases are shared with TRBD1. Unmatched junction bases numbered 8, after V lost 7 bases and J lost 4 bases. The CDR3 sequence is 13 residues long. Germline values: CDR1 GTSNPN, CDR2 SVGIG (reference sequence). CDR3 sequence: CAYGGQGGYGYTF. For the CDR3, the DNA is TGTGCCTACGGCGGACAGGGTGGCTATGGCTACACCTTC. Full variable domain (outside the CDR3, taken from reference TRBV30 and TRBJ1-2): SQTIHQWPATLVQPVGSPLSLECTVEGTSNPNLYWYRQAAGRGLQLLFYSVGIGQISSEVPQNLSASRPQDRQFILSSKKLLLSDSGFYLCAYGGQGGYGYTFGSGTRLTVV.